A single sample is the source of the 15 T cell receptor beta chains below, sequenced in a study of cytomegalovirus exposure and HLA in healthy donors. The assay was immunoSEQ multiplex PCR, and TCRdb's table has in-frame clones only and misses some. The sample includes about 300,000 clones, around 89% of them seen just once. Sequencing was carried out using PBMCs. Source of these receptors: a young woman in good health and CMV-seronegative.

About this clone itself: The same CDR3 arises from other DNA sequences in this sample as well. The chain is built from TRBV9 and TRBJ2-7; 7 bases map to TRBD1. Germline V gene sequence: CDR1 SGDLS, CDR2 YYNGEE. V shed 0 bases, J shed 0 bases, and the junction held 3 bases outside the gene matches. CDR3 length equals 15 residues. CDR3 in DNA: TGTGCCAGCAGCGTAGGACAGGGCCTCTCCTACGAGCAGTACTTC. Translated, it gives CASSVGQGLSYEQYF.

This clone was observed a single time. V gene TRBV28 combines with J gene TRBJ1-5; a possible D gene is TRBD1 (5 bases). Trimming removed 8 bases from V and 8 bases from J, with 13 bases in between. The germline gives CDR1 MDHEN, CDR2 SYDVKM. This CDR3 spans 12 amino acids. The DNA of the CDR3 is TGTGCCAGCGCTGGGGGGGTGAAGCCCCAGCATTTT. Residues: CASAGGVKPQHF.

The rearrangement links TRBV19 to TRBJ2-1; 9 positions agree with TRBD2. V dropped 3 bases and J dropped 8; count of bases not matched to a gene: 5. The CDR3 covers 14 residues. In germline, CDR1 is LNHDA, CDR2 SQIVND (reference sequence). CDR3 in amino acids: CASSILAGIDEQFF. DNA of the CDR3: TGTGCCAGTAGTATCCTAGCGGGAATCGATGAGCAGTTCTTC.

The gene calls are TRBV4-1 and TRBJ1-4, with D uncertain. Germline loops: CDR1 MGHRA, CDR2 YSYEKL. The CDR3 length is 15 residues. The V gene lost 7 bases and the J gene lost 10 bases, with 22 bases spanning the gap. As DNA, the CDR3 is TGCGCCAGCACCCCCAGATCCTGGGGAGAGGGAAAACTGTTTTTT. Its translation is CASTPRSWGEGKLFF.

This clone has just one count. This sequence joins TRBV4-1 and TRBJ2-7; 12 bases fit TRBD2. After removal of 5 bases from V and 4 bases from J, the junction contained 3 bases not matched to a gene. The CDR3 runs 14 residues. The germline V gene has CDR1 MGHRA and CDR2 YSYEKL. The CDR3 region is CASSGGLAGYEQYF. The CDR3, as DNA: TGCGCCAGCAGCGGGGGACTAGCGGGTTACGAGCAGTACTTC.

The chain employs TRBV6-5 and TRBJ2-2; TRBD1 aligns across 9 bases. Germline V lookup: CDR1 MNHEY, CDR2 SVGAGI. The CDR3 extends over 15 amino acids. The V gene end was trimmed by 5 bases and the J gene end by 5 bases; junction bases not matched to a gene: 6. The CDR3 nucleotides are TGTGCCAGCAGTGCCGGGACAGGGTTAACCGGGGAGCTGTTTTTT. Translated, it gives CASSAGTGLTGELFF.

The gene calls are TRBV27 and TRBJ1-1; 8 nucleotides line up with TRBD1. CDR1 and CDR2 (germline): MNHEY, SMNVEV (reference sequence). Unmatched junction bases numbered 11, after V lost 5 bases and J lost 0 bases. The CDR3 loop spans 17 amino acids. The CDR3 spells CASSTTGVGFLNTEAFF. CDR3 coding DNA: TGTGCCAGCAGTACGACAGGGGTAGGGTTCCTGAACACTGAAGCTTTCTTT.

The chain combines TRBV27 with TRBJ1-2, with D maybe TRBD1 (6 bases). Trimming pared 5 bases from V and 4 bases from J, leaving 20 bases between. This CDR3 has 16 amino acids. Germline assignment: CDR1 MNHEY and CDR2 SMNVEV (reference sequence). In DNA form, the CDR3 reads TGTGCCAGCAGTCCAATGGGACATTTCCCATCCTATGGCTACACCTTC. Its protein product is CASSPMGHFPSYGYTF.

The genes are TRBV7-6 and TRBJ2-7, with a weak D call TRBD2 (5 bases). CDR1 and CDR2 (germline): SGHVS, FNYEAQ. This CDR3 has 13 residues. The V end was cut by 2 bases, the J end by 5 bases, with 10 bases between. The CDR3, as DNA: TGTGCCAGCAGCTTAACCGGAGGCAACGAGCAGTACTTC. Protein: CASSLTGGNEQYF.

This CDR3 is CASSTLRGGPYNEQFF. CDR3 in DNA: TGTGCCAGCAGTACACTAAGGGGAGGTCCCTACAATGAGCAGTTCTTC. The rearrangement joins TRBV28 to TRBJ2-1, with TRBD2 as a possible D gene (6 bases). CDR3 length equals 16 residues. Germline CDR1 MDHEN, CDR2 SYDVKM. V was trimmed by 5 bases and J by 2 bases, leaving 16 bases between them.

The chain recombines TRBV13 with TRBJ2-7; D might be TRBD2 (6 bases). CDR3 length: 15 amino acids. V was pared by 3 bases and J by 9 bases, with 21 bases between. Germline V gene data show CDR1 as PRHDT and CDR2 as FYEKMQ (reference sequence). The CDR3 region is CASSLGGFDQSGQYF. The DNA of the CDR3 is TGTGCCAGCAGCTTGGGGGGTTTTGACCAATCCGGGCAGTACTTC. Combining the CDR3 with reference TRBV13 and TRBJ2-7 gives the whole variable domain AAGVIQSPRHLIKEKRETATLKCYPIPRHDTVYWYQQGPGQDPQFLISFYEKMQSDKGSIPDRFSAQQFSDYHSELNMSSLELGDSALYFCASSLGGFDQSGQYFGPGTRLTVT.

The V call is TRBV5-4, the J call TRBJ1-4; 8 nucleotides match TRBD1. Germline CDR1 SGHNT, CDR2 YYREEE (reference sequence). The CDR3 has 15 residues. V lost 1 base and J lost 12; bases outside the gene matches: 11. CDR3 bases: TGTGCCAGCAGCTTGATCCGGGACAGGACCCGGCAACTGTTTTTT. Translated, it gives CASSLIRDRTRQLFF. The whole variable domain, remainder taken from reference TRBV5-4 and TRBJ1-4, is ETGVTQSPTHLIKTRGQQVTLRCSSQSGHNTVSWYQQALGQGPQFIFQYYREEENGRGNFPPRFSGLQFPNYSSELNVNALELDDSALYLCASSLIRDRTRQLFFGSGTQLSVL.

The CDR3 region has the DNA TGTGCCAGCAGTCCCACAATGACCTACGAGCAGTACTTC. Translating gives CASSPTMTYEQYF. The gene calls are TRBV2 and TRBJ2-7; no reliable D call. Germline assignment: CDR1 SNHLY and CDR2 FYNNEI. The CDR3 has 13 amino acids. The V end was cut by 5 bases, the J end by 2 bases, with 10 bases between.

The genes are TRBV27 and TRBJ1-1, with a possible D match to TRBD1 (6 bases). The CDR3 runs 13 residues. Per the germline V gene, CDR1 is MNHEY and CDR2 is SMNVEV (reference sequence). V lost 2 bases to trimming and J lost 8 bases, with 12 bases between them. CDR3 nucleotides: TGTGCCAGCAGTTTAGGGGTCGACAGGGAAGCTTTCTTT. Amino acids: CASSLGVDREAFF.

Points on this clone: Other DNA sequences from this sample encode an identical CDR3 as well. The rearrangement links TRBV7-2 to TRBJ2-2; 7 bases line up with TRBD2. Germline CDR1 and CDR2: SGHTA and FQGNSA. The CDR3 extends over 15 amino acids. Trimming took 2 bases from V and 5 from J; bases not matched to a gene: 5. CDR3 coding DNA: TGTGCCAGCAGCTTAAAGGGAGGGGCTACCGGGGAGCTGTTTTTT. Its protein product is CASSLKGGATGELFF.